This TCR beta chain was documented in a study of blood T cell repertoires in COVID-19. About the study: In each case, the material was cDNA or gDNA derived from T cells, B-cell-depleted T cells, or PBMCs.

V gave up 2 bases and J gave up 0 bases; unmatched junction bases: 10. Germline-derived CDR1 and CDR2 are LGHNA and YSLEER. This CDR3 comprises 19 residues. Original processing methods: How many nucleated cells were present was estimated from reference gene primer amplification. The data were produced by immunoSEQ multiplex PCR, yet TCRdb's version contains in-frame clones alone and is incomplete. The DNA was the basis for D and trimming; V, J and clone size are from that table. The table includes approximately 36,000 clones, less than 90% detected once. Enrollment of patients from Seattle took place during active infection, with longitudinal follow-up.

The sequenced sample was peripheral blood. The receptor comes from a man in his 60s with COVID-19, enrolled during active disease. V is TRBV4-3 and J is TRBJ1-4; 9 nucleotides agree with TRBD1. The CDR3 loop is CASSQHTGGVFATNEKLFF. In nucleotides, the CDR3 is TGCGCCAGCAGCCAACATACAGGGGGCGTATTTGCAACTAATGAAAAACTGTTTTTT.